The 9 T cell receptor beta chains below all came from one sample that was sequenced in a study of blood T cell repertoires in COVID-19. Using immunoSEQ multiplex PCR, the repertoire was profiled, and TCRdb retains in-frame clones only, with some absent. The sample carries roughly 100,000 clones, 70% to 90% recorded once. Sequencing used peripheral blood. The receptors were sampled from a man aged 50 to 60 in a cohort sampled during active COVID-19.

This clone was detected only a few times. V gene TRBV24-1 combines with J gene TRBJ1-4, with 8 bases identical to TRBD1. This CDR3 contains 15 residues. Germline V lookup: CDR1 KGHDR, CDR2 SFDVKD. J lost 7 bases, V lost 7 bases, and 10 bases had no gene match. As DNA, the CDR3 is TGTGCCACCAGAAGGACAGGGAGTGGCGTTGAAAAACTGTTTTTT. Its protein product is CATRRTGSGVEKLFF.

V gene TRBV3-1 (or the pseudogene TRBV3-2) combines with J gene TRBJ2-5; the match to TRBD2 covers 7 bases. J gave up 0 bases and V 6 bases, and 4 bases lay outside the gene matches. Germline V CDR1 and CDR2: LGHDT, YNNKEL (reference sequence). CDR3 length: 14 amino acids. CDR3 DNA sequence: TGTGCCAGCAGACGAGGGACTAACCAAGAGACCCAGTACTTC. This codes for CASRRGTNQETQYF.

For the CDR3, the DNA is TGTGCCAGCAGCTCAGGCGGGGACTCCTACGAGCAGTACTTC. Its translation: CASSSGGDSYEQYF. This sequence joins TRBV7-2 and TRBJ2-7; D is possibly TRBD2 (6 bases). From germline, CDR1 is SGHTA and CDR2 FQGNSA. This CDR3 is built from 14 residues. The V and J ends lost 4 bases and 0 bases respectively, with 10 bases between them.

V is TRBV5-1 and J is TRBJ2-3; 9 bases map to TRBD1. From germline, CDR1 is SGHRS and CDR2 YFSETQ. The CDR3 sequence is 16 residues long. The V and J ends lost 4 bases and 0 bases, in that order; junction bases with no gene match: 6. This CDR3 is CASSGTGTGSTDTQYF. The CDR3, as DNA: TGCGCCAGCAGCGGAACAGGGACAGGGAGCACAGATACGCAGTATTTT.

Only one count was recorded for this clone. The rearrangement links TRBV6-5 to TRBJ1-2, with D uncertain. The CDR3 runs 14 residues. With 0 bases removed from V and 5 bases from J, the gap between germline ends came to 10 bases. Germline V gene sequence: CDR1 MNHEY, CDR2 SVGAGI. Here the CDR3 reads CASSYSTGGYGYTF. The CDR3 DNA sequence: TGTGCCAGCAGTTACTCGACGGGAGGGTATGGCTACACCTTC.

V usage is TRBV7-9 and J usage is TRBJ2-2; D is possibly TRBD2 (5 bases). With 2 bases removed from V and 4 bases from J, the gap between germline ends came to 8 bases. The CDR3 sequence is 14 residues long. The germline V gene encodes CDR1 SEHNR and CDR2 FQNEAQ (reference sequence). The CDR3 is CASSLISVTGELFF. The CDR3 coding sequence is TGTGCCAGCAGCTTAATTAGCGTCACCGGGGAGCTGTTTTTT. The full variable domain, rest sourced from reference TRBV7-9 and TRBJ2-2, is DTGVSQNPRHKITKRGQNVTFRCDPISEHNRLYWYRQTLGQGPEFLTYFQNEAQLEKSRLLSDRFSAERPKGSFSTLEIQRTEQGDSAMYLCASSLISVTGELFFGEGSRLTVL.

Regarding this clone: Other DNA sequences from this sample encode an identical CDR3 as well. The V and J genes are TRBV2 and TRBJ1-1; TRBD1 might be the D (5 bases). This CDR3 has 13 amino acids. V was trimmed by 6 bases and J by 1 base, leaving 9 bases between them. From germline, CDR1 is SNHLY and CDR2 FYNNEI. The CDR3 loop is CASSVTGNTEAFF. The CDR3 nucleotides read TGTGCCAGCAGCGTCACAGGGAACACTGAAGCTTTCTTT.

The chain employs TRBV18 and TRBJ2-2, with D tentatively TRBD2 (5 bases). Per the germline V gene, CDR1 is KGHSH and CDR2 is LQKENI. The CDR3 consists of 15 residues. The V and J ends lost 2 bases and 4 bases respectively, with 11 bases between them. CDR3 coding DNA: TGTGCCAGCTCACCAGTAGCGAGCGCCACCGGGGAGCTGTTTTTT. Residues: CASSPVASATGELFF. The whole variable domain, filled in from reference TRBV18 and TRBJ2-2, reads NAGVMQNPRHLVRRRGQEARLRCSPMKGHSHVYWYRQLPEEGLKFMVYLQKENIIDESGMPKERFSAEFPKEGPSILRIQQVVRGDSAAYFCASSPVASATGELFFGEGSRLTVL.

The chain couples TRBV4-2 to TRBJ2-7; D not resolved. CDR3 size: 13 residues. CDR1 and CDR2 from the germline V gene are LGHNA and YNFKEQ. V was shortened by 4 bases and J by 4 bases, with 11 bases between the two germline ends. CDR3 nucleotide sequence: TGTGCCAGCAGCCCTAGACCGGCTTACGAGCAGTACTTC. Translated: CASSPRPAYEQYF.